Each of the 3 T cell receptor beta chains below was sequenced from the same sample in a study of control samples from healthy donors and cancer patients. Generated by immunoSEQ multiplex PCR, the TCRdb table keeps only in-frame clones and is missing some. In the table there are under 85,000 clones, 80% to 95% of which are singletons. The sequenced sample was PBMCs. The receptor source for this set is a woman between 40 and 55 years old with lung cancer.

The genes are TRBV24-1 and TRBJ2-7; possibly TRBD1 for D (6 bases). CDR3 length equals 16 residues. Germline CDR1 is KGHDR and CDR2 is SFDVKD. The V and J ends lost 2 bases and 3 bases respectively, with 16 bases between them. The chain's CDR3 is CATSDSTGKPNYEQYF. The CDR3 nucleotides are TGTGCCACCAGTGATTCTACAGGGAAACCAAACTACGAGCAGTACTTC.

This clone was recorded once. The gene calls are TRBV9 and TRBJ1-1; the match to TRBD1 covers 8 bases. The ends lost 0 bases at V and 5 bases at J; junction bases unmatched: 12. Germline V CDR1 and CDR2: SGDLS, YYNGEE. The CDR3 consists of 17 residues. CDR3 in amino acids: CASSVAPTDRGGTEAFF. The CDR3 nucleotides are TGTGCCAGCAGCGTAGCCCCGACCGACAGGGGAGGGACTGAAGCTTTCTTT.

The rearrangement joins TRBV5-1 to TRBJ1-6; D uncertain. Trimming took 0 bases from V and 7 from J, leaving 14 bases between them. Germline CDR1 and CDR2: SGHRS and YFSETQ. The CDR3 totals 16 residues. The CDR3 nucleotides read TGCGCCAGCAGCTTGGAAGACACTTCTGGCAATTCACCCCTCCACTTT. Its protein product is CASSLEDTSGNSPLHF.